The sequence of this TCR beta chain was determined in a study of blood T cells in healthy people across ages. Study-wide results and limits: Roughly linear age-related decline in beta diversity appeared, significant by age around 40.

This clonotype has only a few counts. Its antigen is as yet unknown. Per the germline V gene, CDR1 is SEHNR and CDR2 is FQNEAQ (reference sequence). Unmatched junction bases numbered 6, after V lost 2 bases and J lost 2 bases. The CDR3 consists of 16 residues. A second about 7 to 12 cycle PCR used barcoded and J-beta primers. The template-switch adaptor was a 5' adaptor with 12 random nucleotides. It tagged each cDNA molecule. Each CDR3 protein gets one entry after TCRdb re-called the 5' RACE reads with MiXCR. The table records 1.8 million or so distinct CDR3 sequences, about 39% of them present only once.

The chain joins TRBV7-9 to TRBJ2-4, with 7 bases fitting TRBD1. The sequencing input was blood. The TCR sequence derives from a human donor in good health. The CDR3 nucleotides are TGTGCCAGCAGCTTAACAGGGGCCGGGACCAAAAACATTCAGTACTTC. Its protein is CASSLTGAGTKNIQYF.